A single T cell receptor beta chain is shown here with its context. It lacks a known antigen. Base qualities are not at hand, and no much larger clone is one base apart. The sample comes from a study of blood T cell repertoires in COVID-19 (dated by TCRdb to about 2020). Describing the broader study: Samples covering the acute and convalescent phases of COVID-19 were provided by collaborators in the United States, Italy and Spain. The prospective study material was composed of cDNA or gDNA derived from T cells, B-cell-depleted T cells, or PBMCs. Deeply sampled blood TCRbeta repertoires from subjects exposed to, actively infected with, or recovered from COVID-19 were included in the dataset. The repertoires were made available in a free public database intended to serve as a resource for research on the immune response to SARS-CoV-2. Samples came from the ongoing ImmuneRACE study (first 160 participants) plus 1,254 subjects from 6 global collaborators. The sample metadata nearly always contained a de-identified subject ID, COVID-19 status, age in years and sex. Where available, HLA class I and class II types were obtained from metadata supplied by the sample provider rather than from assay-based typing.

The immunoSEQ Assay, a bias-controlled multiplex PCR, was used to amplify TCRbeta CDR3 regions from genomic DNA. Per the original workflow: Within the assay, amplification of reference gene primers was used to estimate how many nucleated cells each sample contained. Sequence reads were collapsed and filtered to measure the absolute abundance of every unique TCRbeta CDR3 rearrangement. For each sample, productive Simpson clonality was calculated as the square root of Simpson's diversity index across productive rearrangements. Entries here come from immuneACCESS through TCRdb and include only in-frame sequences with V and J called. Some clones fail to appear in such tables; in the studies checked, an unresolved V gene covers under half of the shortfall, and the cause of the remainder is unknown. V and J calls and clone size come straight from that table; D and trimming were deduced from the DNA. Within this sample are about 150,000 clones, with roughly 80% of them counted one time only. The top ten clones comprise about 31% of the sample.

The collaborating institutions used their own protocols to collect whole blood in K2EDTA tubes. For TCRbeta analysis, collaborators shipped samples in one of three forms: frozen whole blood, isolated PBMCs, or DNA extracted from either of those sample types. Between the V and J ends, shortened by 2 bases and 2 bases respectively, the junction contains 12 bases. Via the germline V gene, CDR1 is MNHEY and CDR2 SVGAGI. Spanning cysteine to phenylalanine, the CDR3 consists of 15 amino acids. The sequence is cut down to CDR3 DNA, 45 bases in frame from base 1. Overall study results and their limits: How much clinical and demographic metadata was included differed by source and by participant, and the metadata was provided uncurated.

Recombination joined TRBV6-5 with TRBJ1-1; possibly the D gene is TRBD1, per 5 matching bases. The clonotype was recovered from a woman in her fifties or sixties with acute or convalescent COVID-19. The sequenced sample was peripheral blood. The CDR3: CASSYVGGINTEAFF. The nucleotide sequence reads TGTGCCAGCAGTTACGTGGGGGGGATAAACACTGAAGCTTTCTTT.